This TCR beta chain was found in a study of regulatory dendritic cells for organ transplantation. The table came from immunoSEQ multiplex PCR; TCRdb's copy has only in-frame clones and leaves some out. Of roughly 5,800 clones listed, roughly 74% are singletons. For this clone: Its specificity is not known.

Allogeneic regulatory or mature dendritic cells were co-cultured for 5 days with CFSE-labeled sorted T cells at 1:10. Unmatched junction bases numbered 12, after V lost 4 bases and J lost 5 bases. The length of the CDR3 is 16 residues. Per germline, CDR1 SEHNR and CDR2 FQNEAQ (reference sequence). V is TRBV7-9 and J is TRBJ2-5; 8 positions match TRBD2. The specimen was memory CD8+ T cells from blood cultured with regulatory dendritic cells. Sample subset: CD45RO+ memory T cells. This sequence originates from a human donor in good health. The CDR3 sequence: CASSYPGGVGSETQYF. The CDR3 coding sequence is TGTGCCAGCAGCTACCCCGGGGGGGTTGGTTCGGAGACCCAGTACTTC.